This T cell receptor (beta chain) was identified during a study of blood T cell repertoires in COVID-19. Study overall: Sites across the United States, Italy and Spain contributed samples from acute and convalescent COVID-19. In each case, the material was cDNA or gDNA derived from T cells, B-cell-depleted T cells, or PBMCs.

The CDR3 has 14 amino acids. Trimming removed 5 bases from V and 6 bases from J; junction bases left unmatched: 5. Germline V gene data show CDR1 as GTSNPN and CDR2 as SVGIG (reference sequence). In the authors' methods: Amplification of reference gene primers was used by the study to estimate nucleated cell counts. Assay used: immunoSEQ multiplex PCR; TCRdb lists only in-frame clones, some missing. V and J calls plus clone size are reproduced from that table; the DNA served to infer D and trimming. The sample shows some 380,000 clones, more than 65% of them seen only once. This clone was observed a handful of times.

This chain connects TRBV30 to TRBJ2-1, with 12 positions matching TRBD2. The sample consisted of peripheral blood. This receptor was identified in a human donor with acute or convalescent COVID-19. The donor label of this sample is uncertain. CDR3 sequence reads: CAWLTSGSGNEQFF. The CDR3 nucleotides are TGTGCCTGGCTGACTAGCGGGAGCGGCAATGAGCAGTTCTTC.